This record concerns one T cell receptor beta chain sequence. Sequenced by immunoSEQ multiplex PCR; TCRdb stores in-frame clones only, minus some. The data show 550,000 to 800,000 clones, approximately 74% seen once. This sample stems from a study of shared clonotypes between healthy human individuals. Input material: memory CD4+ T cells sorted from blood. Subset specified: CD45RA-negative fraction. This sequence was found in a woman younger than 45 in good health.

Here the CDR3 DNA reads TGTGCCAGCAGTCATCAACAGGGGGCGTTTGAAAAACTGTTTTTT. Its protein is CASSHQQGAFEKLFF. This chain joins TRBV6-5 and TRBJ1-4, with 9 bases fitting TRBD1. V dropped 5 bases and J dropped 7; count of bases not matched to a gene: 8. CDR1 is MNHEY and CDR2 is SVGAGI in the germline V gene. This CDR3 is built from 15 residues.